The 6 T cell receptor beta chains in this list originate from one sample, sequenced in a study of blood T cell repertoires in COVID-19. Assay used: immunoSEQ multiplex PCR; TCRdb lists only in-frame clones, some missing. Altogether about 250,000 clones are present, approximately 85% being singletons, with the ten largest covering 0.85% to 0.9%. Sequenced material: peripheral blood. The receptors were gathered from a human donor with COVID-19, enrolled during active disease. The donor label of this sample is uncertain.

The chain combines TRBV2 with TRBJ2-5; D not resolved. Germline CDR1 is SNHLY and CDR2 is FYNNEI. This CDR3 region has 12 residues. Between the trimmed V and J ends, which lost 2 bases and 5 bases, there was a span of 6 bases. In DNA form, the CDR3 reads TGTGCCAGCAGTGAAATCATTGAGACCCAGTACTTC. Protein product: CASSEIIETQYF.

The chain has TRBV7-2 and TRBJ2-4, with 8 bases identical to TRBD2. Losses at the gene ends were 5 bases for V and 3 bases for J; bases not matched to a gene: 9. There are 16 residues in the CDR3. CDR1 is SGHTA, CDR2 FQGNSA, per germline. In DNA form, the CDR3 reads TGTGCCAGCAGCGGAGGTACGACTAGCGTCAAAAACATTCAGTACTTC. This encodes CASSGGTTSVKNIQYF.

The genes are TRBV5-1 and TRBJ2-7, with 10 bases matching TRBD2. The germline gives CDR1 SGHRS, CDR2 YFSETQ. The CDR3 contains 18 residues. The ends lost 4 bases at V and 3 bases at J; junction bases unmatched: 16. In DNA, the CDR3 is TGCGCCAGCAGCCCAGTTCGGACTAGCGGTCCACCGTACTACGAGCAGTACTTC. It codes for CASSPVRTSGPPYYEQYF.

This chain uses TRBV29-1 with TRBJ2-5, with 8 bases matching TRBD2. Germline CDR1 is SQVTM and CDR2 is ANQGSEA. The CDR3 totals 17 residues. Trimming took 0 bases from V and 2 from J; bases not matched to a gene: 11. Here the CDR3 reads CSVEDRLAGASQETQYF. DNA for the CDR3: TGCAGCGTTGAAGATCGCCTAGCGGGCGCCTCACAAGAGACCCAGTACTTC.

The chain couples TRBV20-1 to TRBJ2-7; 10 bases are shared with TRBD1. The CDR3 is 13 residues long. Trimming cost V 3 bases and J 2 bases; bases outside gene matches: 1. Per germline, CDR1 DFQATT and CDR2 SNEGSKA (reference sequence). Here the CDR3 reads CSASGQGAYEQYF. The CDR3 DNA reads TGCAGTGCTAGTGGACAGGGGGCCTACGAGCAGTACTTC.

The rearrangement uses TRBV6-5 and TRBJ1-5; 8 positions match TRBD1. This CDR3 comprises 15 residues. The ends lost 6 bases at V and 4 bases at J; junction bases unmatched: 8. The germline V gene has CDR1 MNHEY and CDR2 SVGAGI. CDR3 nucleotides: TGTGCCAGCAGGGACAGGGCCACCCCTAATCAGCCCCAGCATTTT. Its protein product is CASRDRATPNQPQHF.